This is a list of T cell receptor beta chains from one sample in a study of OX40 agonist ivuxolimab in advanced cancers. TCRdb keeps only in-frame clones here, not all; method: immunoSEQ multiplex PCR. This table has tens of thousands of clones, just over 90% appearing once. This material consisted of CD4+ or CD8+ T cells sorted from blood, taken in a trial of the OX40 agonist ivuxolimab. The origin of the receptors is an adult with an advanced solid tumor such as melanoma, head and neck, liver or kidney cancer. Each CDR3 is given with its conserved first and last residue. Fields, in order: J gene, D gene, V gene, CDR3 protein. D genes are given only for firm matches.

J gene: TRBJ2-7
D gene: -
V gene: TRBV6-5
CDR3 protein: CATREDRSYEQYF

J gene: TRBJ2-7
D gene: -
V gene: TRBV19
CDR3 protein: CASTGTGYEQYF

J gene: TRBJ2-1
D gene: -
V gene: TRBV7-9
CDR3 protein: CASSSPEGERNEQFF

J gene: TRBJ2-7
D gene: -
V gene: TRBV18
CDR3 protein: CASSPEIQGAYEQYF

J gene: TRBJ1-1
D gene: TRBD1
V gene: TRBV11-2
CDR3 protein: CASTGQGFTEAFF

J gene: TRBJ2-2
D gene: TRBD1
V gene: TRBV5-4
CDR3 protein: CASSLTGQGAWTGELFF

J gene: TRBJ1-3
D gene: -
V gene: TRBV30
CDR3 protein: CAWNSGALGNTIYF

J gene: TRBJ1-1
D gene: -
V gene: TRBV19
CDR3 protein: CASSIGGEAEAFF

J gene: TRBJ1-5
D gene: -
V gene: TRBV11-2
CDR3 protein: CASSLDAGLGNQPQHF

J gene: TRBJ2-3
D gene: TRBD1
V gene: TRBV2
CDR3 protein: CASTGTDTDTQYF

J gene: TRBJ2-1
D gene: -
V gene: TRBV19
CDR3 protein: CASSLTSYSYNEQFF

J gene: TRBJ2-7
D gene: -
V gene: TRBV7-9
CDR3 protein: CASSQAPHEQYF

J gene: TRBJ2-7
D gene: TRBD1
V gene: TRBV10-3
CDR3 protein: CAISPGTGGHEQYF

J gene: TRBJ2-1
D gene: -
V gene: TRBV11-2
CDR3 protein: CASGEGGNEQFF

J gene: TRBJ2-7
D gene: -
V gene: TRBV7-9
CDR3 protein: CASSSRGGPEQYF

J gene: TRBJ1-5
D gene: -
V gene: TRBV27
CDR3 protein: CASSMGASDQPQHF

J gene: TRBJ2-5
D gene: -
V gene: TRBV5-4
CDR3 protein: CASSPPLQETQYF

J gene: TRBJ2-5
D gene: -
V gene: TRBV7-6
CDR3 protein: CASSSGLYQETQYF

J gene: TRBJ1-1
D gene: -
V gene: TRBV10-1
CDR3 protein: CASSGVGTEAFF

J gene: TRBJ1-1
D gene: -
V gene: TRBV4-1
CDR3 protein: CASSQVGQGRLNTEAFF

J gene: TRBJ2-1
D gene: -
V gene: TRBV7-8
CDR3 protein: CASSYGGRGQLKYNEQFF

J gene: TRBJ2-7
D gene: -
V gene: TRBV10-3
CDR3 protein: CAISEGAGSEQYF

J gene: TRBJ2-7
D gene: TRBD1
V gene: TRBV15
CDR3 protein: CATSSEGLDRGEQYF

J gene: TRBJ2-5
D gene: TRBD1
V gene: TRBV2
CDR3 protein: CAREGQGSGETQYF

J gene: TRBJ2-1
D gene: -
V gene: TRBV19
CDR3 protein: CASSILAGNEQFF

J gene: TRBJ2-7
D gene: -
V gene: TRBV9
CDR3 protein: CASSVEGQAYEQYF

J gene: TRBJ1-5
D gene: -
V gene: TRBV6-5
CDR3 protein: CASRTGDNQPQHF

J gene: TRBJ2-1
D gene: -
V gene: TRBV7-2
CDR3 protein: CASSVLYNEQFF

J gene: TRBJ2-7
D gene: TRBD1
V gene: TRBV19
CDR3 protein: CASSIGWGLGQDRMEQYF

J gene: TRBJ2-7
D gene: TRBD1
V gene: TRBV7-9
CDR3 protein: CASTPGQTYEQYF

J gene: TRBJ2-7
D gene: -
V gene: TRBV5-6
CDR3 protein: CASSLASYEQYF

J gene: TRBJ1-4
D gene: TRBD1
V gene: TRBV15
CDR3 protein: CATSRAMTGRGLSEKLFF

J gene: TRBJ1-2
D gene: -
V gene: TRBV7-6
CDR3 protein: CASSPSGYGYTF

J gene: TRBJ1-1
D gene: -
V gene: TRBV4-3
CDR3 protein: CASSRLRANTEAFF

J gene: TRBJ2-3
D gene: -
V gene: TRBV19
CDR3 protein: CASSPLDNQDTQYF

J gene: TRBJ2-1
D gene: -
V gene: TRBV10-3
CDR3 protein: CAISGPGDGRNEQFF

J gene: TRBJ2-3
D gene: TRBD2
V gene: TRBV4-1
CDR3 protein: CASSQEYPAGSTDTQYF

J gene: -
D gene: TRBD2
V gene: TRBV29-1
CDR3 protein: CSVRLAGVYEQYF